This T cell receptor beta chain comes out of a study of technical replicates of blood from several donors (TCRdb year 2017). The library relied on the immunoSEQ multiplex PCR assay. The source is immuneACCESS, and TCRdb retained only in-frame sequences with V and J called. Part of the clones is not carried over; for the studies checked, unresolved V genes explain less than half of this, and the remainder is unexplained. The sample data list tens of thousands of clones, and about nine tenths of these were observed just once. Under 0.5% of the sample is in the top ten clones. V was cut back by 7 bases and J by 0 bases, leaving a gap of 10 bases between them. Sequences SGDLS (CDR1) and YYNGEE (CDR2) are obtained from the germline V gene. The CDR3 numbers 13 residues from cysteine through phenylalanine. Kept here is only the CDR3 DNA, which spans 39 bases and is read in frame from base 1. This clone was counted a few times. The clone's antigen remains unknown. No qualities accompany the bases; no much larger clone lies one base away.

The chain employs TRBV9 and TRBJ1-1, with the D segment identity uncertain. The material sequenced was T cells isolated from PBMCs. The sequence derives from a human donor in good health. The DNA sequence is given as TGTGCCAGCGGCCCCATCATGAACACTGAAGCTTTCTTT. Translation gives CASGPIMNTEAFF.